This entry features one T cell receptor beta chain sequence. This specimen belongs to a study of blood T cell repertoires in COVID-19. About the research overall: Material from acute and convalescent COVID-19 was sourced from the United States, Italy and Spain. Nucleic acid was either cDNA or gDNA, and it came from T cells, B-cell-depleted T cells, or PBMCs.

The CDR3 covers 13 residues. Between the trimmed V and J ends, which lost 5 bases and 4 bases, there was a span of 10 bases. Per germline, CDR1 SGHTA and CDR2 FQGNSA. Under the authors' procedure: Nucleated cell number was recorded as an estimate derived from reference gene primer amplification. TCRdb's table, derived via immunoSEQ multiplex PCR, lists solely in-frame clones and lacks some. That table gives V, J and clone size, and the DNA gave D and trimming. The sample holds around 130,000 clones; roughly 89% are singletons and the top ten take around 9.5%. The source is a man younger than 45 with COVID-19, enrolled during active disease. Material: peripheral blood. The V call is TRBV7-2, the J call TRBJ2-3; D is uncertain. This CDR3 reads CASSNIASDTQYF. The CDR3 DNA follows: TGTGCCAGCAGCAACATAGCATCAGATACGCAGTATTTT.